The 27 T cell receptor beta chains below were found in one sample sequenced in a study of blood T cell repertoires in COVID-19. Assay used: immunoSEQ multiplex PCR; TCRdb lists only in-frame clones, some missing. The data show fewer than 100,000 clones, over 75% seen once. The sequenced sample consisted of peripheral blood. These receptors were collected from a woman aged 80 or older with acute or convalescent COVID-19.

The genes are TRBV4-3 and TRBJ2-2; D is undetermined. Trimming shortened V by 1 base and J by 4 bases, and 10 bases separated the two germline ends. Germline CDR1 is LGHNA and CDR2 is YSLEER. CDR3 length: 15 amino acids. CDR3 loop: CASSQVVSSTGELFF. CDR3 coding DNA: TGCGCCAGCAGCCAAGTTGTTAGCAGCACCGGGGAGCTGTTTTTT.

The chain joins TRBV6-5 to TRBJ1-5; D is uncertain. The CDR3 consists of 14 residues. CDR1 and CDR2 from the germline V gene are MNHEY and SVGAGI. Deletions cut 6 bases from V and 4 bases from J, with 13 bases between. Written as DNA, the CDR3 is TGTGCCAGCAGCGTAGCAGCTACGAATCAGCCCCAGCATTTT. Translated, it gives CASSVAATNQPQHF.

The chain employs TRBV7-3 and TRBJ2-2; no firm D call. The V end was cut by 2 bases, the J end by 6 bases, with 13 bases between. Germline CDR1 SGHTA, CDR2 FQGTGA. The CDR3 runs to 15 residues. CDR3 sequence (DNA): TGTGCCAGCAGCTTAGGTCTAGGTCGCGCCGGGGAGCTGTTTTTT. Translating it yields CASSLGLGRAGELFF.

The count of this clone is one. CDR3: CASSQRGYDEQFF. In DNA, the CDR3 is TGTGCCAGCAGCCAAAGGGGGTACGATGAGCAGTTCTTC. The genes are TRBV3-1 (or the pseudogene TRBV3-2) and TRBJ2-1, with a tentative D call TRBD1 (6 bases). The CDR3 contains 13 residues. V lost 2 bases to trimming and J lost 8 bases, with 10 bases between them. Germline V gene sequence: CDR1 LGHDT, CDR2 YNNKEL (reference sequence).

The CDR3 coding sequence is TGTGCCAGTAGTATCCGGCAGGGAGGGATCTACGAGCAGTACTTC. It yields the protein CASSIRQGGIYEQYF. The V gene is TRBV19, the J gene TRBJ2-7; 7 bases match TRBD2. Germline CDR1 is LNHDA and CDR2 is SQIVND (reference sequence). The CDR3 length is 15 residues. V was clipped by 3 bases and J by 3 bases; unmatched bases: 8.

The chain links TRBV7-9 to TRBJ1-4; maybe TRBD1 (6 bases). CDR3 size: 14 residues. Germline loops: CDR1 SEHNR, CDR2 FQNEAQ (reference sequence). Trimming cost V 3 bases and J 5 bases, with 10 bases left between them. DNA of the CDR3: TGTGCCAGCAGCTTTAGGACAGACAATGAAAAACTGTTTTTT. It is translated as CASSFRTDNEKLFF.

This chain joins TRBV7-3 and TRBJ2-3; the match to TRBD2 covers 7 bases. CDR3 length equals 17 residues. Germline loops: CDR1 SGHTA, CDR2 FQGTGA. V shed 5 bases and J 0 bases; nucleotides not matched to a gene: 11. As DNA, the CDR3 is TGTGCCAGCAGCGCCCTCTCGGCGCGGGAGAGCACAGATACGCAGTATTTT. Residues: CASSALSARESTDTQYF.

In its sample, this clone was seen a few times. The chain employs TRBV6-5 and TRBJ1-4; D is uncertain. CDR1 is MNHEY and CDR2 is SVGAGI in the germline V gene. The ends were cut back, 2 bases at V and 7 bases at J, with 8 bases in the middle. This CDR3 comprises 13 residues. The CDR3 bases are TGTGCCAGCAGTTACAGGAGGGCTGAAAAACTGTTTTTT. The encoded protein is CASSYRRAEKLFF.

This clone was detected once. The genes are TRBV3-1 (or the pseudogene TRBV3-2) and TRBJ1-1, with 7 bases fitting TRBD1. Germline CDR1 is LGHDT and CDR2 is YNNKEL (reference sequence). The trim removed 5 bases at V and 6 bases at J, leaving 3 bases unmatched. The CDR3 is made up of 12 amino acids. CDR3 DNA sequence: TGTGCCAGCAGCGAGGGGGCTGCTGAAGCTTTCTTT. Its translation: CASSEGAAEAFF.

The V and J genes are TRBV4-2 and TRBJ2-1; 8 nucleotides agree with TRBD2. The CDR3 spans 17 residues. Germline V CDR1 and CDR2: LGHNA, YNFKEQ. V shed 1 base and J 7 bases; nucleotides not matched to a gene: 12. For the CDR3, the DNA is TGTGCCAGCAGCCAAGTGGGGCTAGCGGGTGAGGGGAATGAGCAGTTCTTC. The encoded protein is CASSQVGLAGEGNEQFF.

The chain uses TRBV7-2 and TRBJ2-1; 7 bases align to TRBD1. Looked up from germline, CDR1 is SGHTA and CDR2 is FQGNSA. CDR3 length equals 13 residues. V lost 5 bases, J lost 12 bases, and 10 bases stayed unmatched. The CDR3: CASSVDRQGRQFF. In nucleotides, the CDR3 is TGTGCCAGCAGCGTTGACCGACAGGGTAGGCAGTTCTTC.

This chain uses TRBV27 with TRBJ2-2; D might be TRBD2 (6 bases). Germline V gene lookup returns CDR1 MNHEY and CDR2 SMNVEV (reference sequence). The CDR3 consists of 17 residues. V gave up 2 bases and J gave up 5 bases, with 18 bases separating them. For the CDR3, the DNA is TGTGCCAGCAGTTTAGTCTCTTGGCCTGGAGGGACCGGGGAGCTGTTTTTT. Translated, it gives CASSLVSWPGGTGELFF.

V gene TRBV2 combines with J gene TRBJ1-3; D unresolved. V was cut by 6 bases and J by 0 bases, with 9 bases left in between. The V gene's germline CDR1 is SNHLY and CDR2 FYNNEI. There are 14 residues in the CDR3. The CDR3 region has the DNA TGTGCCAGCAGGCGGGCAATCTCTGGAAACACCATATATTTT. It codes for CASRRAISGNTIYF.

The rearrangement joins TRBV18 to TRBJ2-3; TRBD1 matches 10 bases. This CDR3 region has 15 residues. The V segment lost 8 bases and the J segment 2 bases; nucleotides outside the gene matches: 7. The germline CDR1 and CDR2 sequences are KGHSH and LQKENI. DNA of the CDR3: TGTGCCAGCGGGCCGGGACAGGGGTACACAGATACGCAGTATTTT. Translation: CASGPGQGYTDTQYF. The whole variable domain, filled in from reference TRBV18 and TRBJ2-3, reads NAGVMQNPRHLVRRRGQEARLRCSPMKGHSHVYWYRQLPEEGLKFMVYLQKENIIDESGMPKERFSAEFPKEGPSILRIQQVVRGDSAAYFCASGPGQGYTDTQYFGPGTRLTVL.

The V gene is TRBV21-1, the J gene TRBJ2-1; the D call of TRBD1 is as the table states it, not checked on the DNA. TRBV21-1 is deemed a pseudogene. The CDR3 length is 15 residues. CDR3 loop: CASSNRTGCFHEQFF. The CDR3 coding sequence is TGTGCCAGCAGCAACAGGACAGGGTGCTTCCATGAGCAGTTCTTC.

The gene calls are TRBV19 and TRBJ2-2; TRBD2 aligns across 9 bases. Trimming at V came to 5 bases and at J to 2 bases, leaving 6 bases not matched to a gene. Looked up from germline, CDR1 is LNHDA and CDR2 is SQIVND (reference sequence). This CDR3 is built from 16 residues. CDR3 sequence reads: CASSLRTSVNTGELFF. In DNA form, the CDR3 reads TGTGCCAGTAGTCTAAGGACTAGCGTAAACACCGGGGAGCTGTTTTTT.

The chain links TRBV24-1 to TRBJ2-5; TRBD2 aligns across 14 bases. Germline V gives CDR1 KGHDR, CDR2 SFDVKD. CDR3 length equals 17 residues. The ends lost 3 bases at V and 4 bases at J; junction bases unmatched: 6. DNA for the CDR3: TGTGCCACCAGTGATGGAACGACTAGCGGGAGGGGAGAGACCCAGTACTTC. Translation gives CATSDGTTSGRGETQYF.

V and J are TRBV7-2 and TRBJ2-1; 11 bases agree with TRBD2. J lost 2 bases, V lost 5 bases, and 2 bases had no gene match. The CDR3 has 15 residues. In germline, CDR1 is SGHTA, CDR2 FQGNSA. The CDR3 DNA reads TGTGCCAGCAGCCTGGGACTAGCGGCCTACAATGAGCAGTTCTTC. It specifies CASSLGLAAYNEQFF.

This chain uses TRBV6-5 with TRBJ1-6; D not certain. Germline values: CDR1 MNHEY, CDR2 SVGAGI. The CDR3 covers 14 residues. The V and J ends lost 5 bases and 4 bases respectively, with 9 bases between them. CDR3 sequence (DNA): TGTGCCAGCAGTCCCGGAGGTTATAATTCACCCCTCCACTTT. Protein: CASSPGGYNSPLHF.

The V gene is TRBV15, the J gene TRBJ2-5; 9 nucleotides agree with TRBD1. Unmatched junction bases numbered 7, after V lost 3 bases and J lost 2 bases. This CDR3 contains 16 residues. In germline, CDR1 is LNHNV, CDR2 YYDKDF (reference sequence). The CDR3 region has the DNA TGTGCCACCAGCAGGGGAATAGACAGGGGGCAAGAGACCCAGTACTTC. This sequence encodes CATSRGIDRGQETQYF.

The CDR3 sequence: CASSPRLAAKNIQYF. The DNA of the CDR3 is TGTGCCAGCAGCCCGCGACTAGCTGCCAAAAACATTCAGTACTTC. The chain combines TRBV7-2 with TRBJ2-4; 7 bases align to TRBD2. The J segment lost 1 base and the V segment lost 5 bases, leaving 5 bases of the junction unmatched. The CDR3 spans 15 residues. Germline CDR1 SGHTA, CDR2 FQGNSA. The variable domain in full, with the rest retrieved from reference TRBV7-2 and TRBJ2-4, is GAGVSQSPSNKVTEKGKDVELRCDPISGHTALYWYRQSLGQGLEFLIYFQGNSAPDKSGLPSDRFSAERTGGSVSTLTIQRTQQEDSAVYLCASSPRLAAKNIQYFGAGTRLSVL.

CDR3 sequence reads: CASSFFGQGGTDTQYF. As DNA, the CDR3 is TGTGCCAGCAGCTTCTTTGGACAGGGGGGCACAGATACGCAGTATTTT. The chain combines TRBV7-9 with TRBJ2-3, with 10 bases aligning to TRBD1. CDR1 is SEHNR and CDR2 is FQNEAQ in the germline V gene (reference sequence). This CDR3 contains 16 residues. Unmatched junction bases numbered 4, after V lost 3 bases and J lost 1 base.

The chain has TRBV14 and TRBJ1-3, with TRBD1 identical over 12 bases. CDR1 SGHDN and CDR2 FVKESK come from the germline V gene. V dropped 5 bases and J dropped 8; count of bases not matched to a gene: 7. This CDR3 comprises 15 residues. The CDR3 DNA sequence: TGTGCCAGCAGCGACCGGGACAGGGGGCGGTACACCATATATTTT. Amino acid sequence: CASSDRDRGRYTIYF. Complete variable domain (other parts from reference TRBV14 and TRBJ1-3): EAGVTQFPSHSVIEKGQTVTLRCDPISGHDNLYWYRRVMGKEIKFLLHFVKESKQDESGMPNNRFLAERTGGTYSTLKVQPAELEDSGVYFCASSDRDRGRYTIYFGEGSWLTVV.

The chain is built from TRBV7-2 and TRBJ1-4, with 10 bases aligning to TRBD1. The J segment lost 7 bases and the V segment lost 5 bases, leaving 16 bases of the junction unmatched. The germline gives CDR1 SGHTA, CDR2 FQGNSA. The CDR3 is 18 residues long. CDR3 nucleotides: TGTGCCAGCAGCGACCGGGACAGGGGTTTGATTGTTGGTGAAAAACTGTTTTTT. The encoded protein is CASSDRDRGLIVGEKLFF.

With regard to this clone: Other nucleotide sequences from this sample produce the same CDR3. This chain joins TRBV12-3 or TRBV12-4 and TRBJ2-5; no reliable D call. V was trimmed by 6 bases and J by 5 bases, leaving 7 bases between them. The CDR3 contains 11 residues. The chain's CDR3 is CASSLQETQYF. Here the CDR3 DNA reads TGTGCCAGCAGCCTCCAGGAGACCCAGTACTTC.

The chain combines TRBV10-3 with TRBJ2-1; perhaps TRBD2 as D (6 bases). Germline V gene lookup returns CDR1 ENHRY and CDR2 SYGVKD. Trimming removed 4 bases at V and 10 bases at J, with 14 bases between. The CDR3 has 13 residues. In nucleotides, the CDR3 is TGTGCCATCAGTGCCCAGGGAGGTCGGGAGCAGTTCTTC. Encoded protein: CAISAQGGREQFF.

The rearrangement links TRBV3-1 (or the pseudogene TRBV3-2) to TRBJ1-3, with a tentative D call TRBD1 (6 bases). CDR1 is LGHDT, CDR2 YNNKEL, per germline (reference sequence). This CDR3 has 16 amino acids. The V and J ends lost 1 base and 2 bases respectively, with 12 bases between them. The CDR3 here is CASSQVLGATGNTIYF. CDR3 nucleotides: TGTGCCAGCAGCCAAGTGTTGGGGGCGACTGGAAACACCATATATTTT.